Following are 25 T cell receptor beta chains from one sample sequenced in a study of cytomegalovirus exposure and HLA in healthy donors. Amplification used 60 Vbeta primers and 13 Jbeta primers. Sequenced by immunoSEQ multiplex PCR; TCRdb stores in-frame clones only, minus some. The repertoire includes 70,000 to 90,000 clones, 63% of them detected once, and around 16% sits in the top ten. Sequencing used PBMCs. The receptor set was obtained from a woman between 40 and 55 years old in good health and CMV-seropositive.

J is TRBJ2-1 and V is TRBV7-8, with 13 bases identical to TRBD2. CDR3 size: 18 residues. The junction had 7 bases not matched to a gene; V was cut back by 4 bases and J by 1 base. Germline-derived CDR1 and CDR2 are SGHVS and FQNEAQ. CDR3 loop: CASSSRTSGRSSYNEQFF. Written as DNA, the CDR3 is TGTGCCAGCAGCTCCCGGACTAGCGGGAGATCGTCCTACAATGAGCAGTTCTTC.

V usage is TRBV6-1 and J usage is TRBJ2-3, with 9 bases aligning to TRBD2. The CDR3 runs to 16 residues. In germline, CDR1 is MNHNS, CDR2 SASEGT. J lost 2 bases, V lost 3 bases, and 6 bases had no gene match. The CDR3 DNA sequence: TGTGCCAGCAGTGAGGGGACTAGCCCCCCCACAGATACGCAGTATTTT. This codes for CASSEGTSPPTDTQYF.

CDR3 residues: CASSGLAGAEDTQYF. The DNA of the CDR3 is TGTGCCAGCAGTGGATTAGCGGGAGCCGAAGATACGCAGTATTTT. The chain recombines TRBV6-1 with TRBJ2-3; 9 bases fit TRBD2. Per germline, CDR1 MNHNS and CDR2 SASEGT. CDR3 length equals 15 residues. Trimming removed 4 bases from V and 5 bases from J; junction bases left unmatched: 7.

The CDR3 sequence: CASSQTSGSIYEQYF. CDR3 DNA sequence: TGTGCCAGCAGTCAGACTAGCGGGAGTATCTACGAGCAGTACTTC. The chain uses TRBV6-1 and TRBJ2-5, with 12 bases aligning to TRBD2. The J call may be wrong; the DNA end is better matched by TRBJ2-7. The CDR3 has 15 residues. The germline gives CDR1 MNHNS, CDR2 SASEGT.

The genes are TRBV5-7 and TRBJ2-5; D is perhaps TRBD2 (7 bases). TRBV5-7 is an open reading frame whose function is uncertain. The CDR3 consists of 17 residues. V was shortened by 0 bases and J by 4 bases, with 19 bases between the two germline ends. The DNA for the CDR3 is TGTGCCAGCAGCTTGGGGCACCGGGGGGCAGCGGGAGAGACCCAGTACTTC. Translating it yields CASSLGHRGAAGETQYF.

The rearrangement links TRBV7-9 to TRBJ1-5, with D possibly matching TRBD1 (5 bases). The CDR3 extends over 15 amino acids. CDR1 is SEHNR and CDR2 is FQNEAQ in the germline V gene (reference sequence). Trimming removed 1 base from V and 0 bases from J, with 7 bases in between. The CDR3 protein is CASSLGQYSNQPQHF. CDR3 coding DNA: TGTGCCAGCAGCTTAGGACAGTATAGCAATCAGCCCCAGCATTTT.

The table lists this clone with a few counts. As DNA, the CDR3 is TGCGCCAGCAGCCAACCCGGACAGGTGGCTTTCTTT. It encodes CASSQPGQVAFF. The chain joins TRBV4-3 to TRBJ1-1; 7 bases fit TRBD1. The ends lost 2 bases at V and 11 bases at J; junction bases unmatched: 5. This CDR3 has 12 residues. Germline V gene sequence: CDR1 LGHNA, CDR2 YSLEER.

The CDR3 here is CASSPLPGTGQFF. As DNA, the CDR3 is TGTGCCAGCAGTCCACTCCCCGGGACAGGGCAGTTCTTC. The rearrangement links TRBV27 to TRBJ2-1; TRBD1 aligns across 8 bases. CDR1 MNHEY and CDR2 SMNVEV come from the germline V gene (reference sequence). V lost 5 bases and J lost 12; bases outside the gene matches: 9. The CDR3 is 13 residues long.

This clone was found a few times. This sequence joins TRBV21-1 and TRBJ2-1; the D call in the table, TRBD2, was not verified against the DNA. TRBV21-1 is given as a pseudogene. The length of the CDR3 is 13 residues. The CDR3 protein is CASSTGPSHEQFF. CDR3 coding DNA: TGTGCCAGCAGCACCGGCCCTAGCCATGAGCAGTTCTTC.

This clone was observed a handful of times. The chain combines TRBV7-7 with TRBJ1-1; possible D gene TRBD1, 5 bases. Germline lookup yields CDR1 SSHAT and CDR2 FNYEAQ (reference sequence). The V and J ends lost 1 base and 5 bases respectively, with 11 bases between them. The length of the CDR3 is 14 residues. The CDR3 nucleotides read TGTGCCAGCAGCTTAGTAGGGCAGGGAACTGAAGCTTTCTTT. Its protein product is CASSLVGQGTEAFF.

The chain joins TRBV11-2 to TRBJ2-2; a possible D gene is TRBD2 (6 bases). The CDR3 extends over 16 amino acids. Germline lookup yields CDR1 SGHAT and CDR2 FQNNGV. Trimming shortened V by 5 bases and J by 4 bases, and 17 bases separated the two germline ends. The CDR3 nucleotides are TGTGCCAGCAGCCTCTTCGGGGGAGGTGTCACCGGGGAGCTGTTTTTT. It is translated as CASSLFGGGVTGELFF.

This clone has a single count. This chain links TRBV15 with TRBJ1-3, with D perhaps TRBD1 (5 bases). Trimming pared 4 bases from V and 3 bases from J, leaving 13 bases between. The V gene's germline CDR1 is LNHNV and CDR2 YYDKDF (reference sequence). The CDR3 sequence is 15 residues long. The CDR3 DNA sequence: TGTGCCACCAGCACGTCAGGGTACGGTGGAAACACCATATATTTT. This codes for CATSTSGYGGNTIYF. Looking up the rest from reference TRBV15 and TRBJ1-3 gives the full variable domain: DAMVIQNPRYQVTQFGKPVTLSCSQTLNHNVMYWYQQKSSQAPKLLFHYYDKDFNNEADTPDNFQSRRPNTSFCFLDIRSPGLGDTAMYLCATSTSGYGGNTIYFGEGSWLTVV.

The chain carries TRBV11-2 and TRBJ2-3, with 9 bases aligning to TRBD1. V was pared by 5 bases and J by 1 base, with 4 bases of the junction left unmatched. The CDR3 sequence is 15 residues long. Germline loops: CDR1 SGHAT, CDR2 FQNNGV. The CDR3 loop is CASSQGQGRTDTQYF. The DNA for the CDR3 is TGTGCCAGCAGCCAGGGACAGGGCCGCACAGATACGCAGTATTTT.

The chain is built from TRBV27 and TRBJ2-6; TRBD1 matches at 8 bases. CDR1 is MNHEY and CDR2 is SMNVEV in the germline V gene (reference sequence). The trim removed 2 bases at V and 4 bases at J, leaving 4 bases unmatched. This CDR3 contains 16 residues. Written as DNA, the CDR3 is TGTGCCAGCAGTTTACAGGGGGCGGCCGGGGCCAACGTCCTGACTTTC. Residues: CASSLQGAAGANVLTF.

This clone was seen more than once but under ten times. The chain is built from TRBV21-1 and TRBJ2-5; TRBD1 is the table's D call and was not checked against the DNA. TRBV21-1 is marked as a pseudogene. The CDR3 is 13 amino acids. The CDR3 DNA is TGTGCCACAAGACAGGAGACGGGAGAGACCCAGTACTTC. Translated: CATRQETGETQYF.

Details on this clone: It is unclear where the CDR3 begins or ends on the DNA, so no DNA is shown, and the CDR3 is as TCRdb lists it. V and J are TRBV2 and TRBJ2-7; the D call TRBD2 from the table was never checked on the DNA. Germline V CDR1 and CDR2: SNHLY, FYNNEI. The CDR3 is 15 amino acids in total, end residues counted. CDR3 sequence reads: CASSEVGSGSSFWYF.

The V gene is TRBV4-3, the J gene TRBJ1-2; 8 bases are a match to TRBD1. Germline lookup yields CDR1 LGHNA and CDR2 YSLEER. The CDR3 consists of 16 residues. V lost 5 bases, J lost 0 bases, and 8 bases stayed unmatched. The DNA for the CDR3 is TGCGCCAGCAGCTTTATCACAGGGGGGACTAACTATGGCTACACCTTC. Translating gives CASSFITGGTNYGYTF.

This clone showed up just once. V gene TRBV19 combines with J gene TRBJ2-1; D remains unclear. Looked up from germline, CDR1 is LNHDA and CDR2 is SQIVND (reference sequence). With 6 bases removed from V and 6 bases from J, the gap between germline ends came to 15 bases. This CDR3 is built from 14 residues. CDR3 region: CASSYLGGPNEQFF. The DNA of the CDR3 is TGTGCCAGTAGCTACCTAGGCGGTCCCAATGAGCAGTTCTTC.

This clone was observed a handful of times. The chain links TRBV27 to TRBJ2-6; D is unclear. Trimming stripped 5 bases from V and 0 bases from J, with 5 bases between. The CDR3 totals 14 residues. Germline CDR1 reads MNHEY; CDR2 reads SMNVEV (reference sequence). CDR3 DNA sequence: TGTGCCAGCAGTCCGTTCTCTGGGGCCAACGTCCTGACTTTC. Translation gives CASSPFSGANVLTF.

This clone was picked up many times. The DNA for the CDR3 is TGTGCCAGTACTAGCGGGATGAATTATGAGCAGTTCTTC. This encodes CASTSGMNYEQFF. The chain recombines TRBV6-5 with TRBJ2-1; 10 bases align to TRBD2. The CDR3 consists of 13 residues. Germline V gene sequence: CDR1 MNHEY, CDR2 SVGAGI. Trimming cost V 9 bases and J 8 bases; bases outside gene matches: 7.

V gene TRBV4-3 combines with J gene TRBJ2-7; D may be TRBD2 (5 bases). This CDR3 is 17 amino acids long. Trimming took off 0 bases at V and 2 bases at J, with 17 bases between the two ends. Germline V gene lookup returns CDR1 LGHNA and CDR2 YSLEER. CDR3 residues: CASSQERTGSGTYEQYF. The CDR3 DNA sequence: TGCGCCAGCAGCCAAGAGAGAACGGGATCAGGTACCTACGAGCAGTACTTC.

J is TRBJ2-7 and V is TRBV5-1; 7 nucleotides match TRBD2. V dropped 5 bases and J dropped 4; count of bases not matched to a gene: 9. Germline V CDR1 and CDR2: SGHRS, YFSETQ. This CDR3 is built from 14 residues. The CDR3 sequence: CASREGGYKYEQYF. DNA of the CDR3: TGCGCCAGCAGGGAGGGAGGGTATAAGTACGAGCAGTACTTC.

The J gene is TRBJ2-5, the V gene TRBV2, with a possible D match to TRBD2 (5 bases). The germline V and J ends were trimmed by 6 bases and 5 bases, with 13 bases remaining between them. The germline CDR1 and CDR2 sequences are SNHLY and FYNNEI. The CDR3 contains 13 residues. CDR3 sequence reads: CASSRGLAETQYF. CDR3 bases: TGTGCCAGCAGCCGAGGACTGGCGGAGACCCAGTACTTC.

The sample holds a few counts of this clone. One junction end disagrees with the germline gene, perhaps due to a read error. The chain links TRBV28 to TRBJ1-1; no reliable D call. Germline loops: CDR1 MDHEN, CDR2 SYDVKM. This CDR3 is 13 amino acids long. CDR3 amino acids: CAGSGLGGTEAFF. Here the CDR3 DNA reads TGTGCCGGCAGCGGTCTCGGTGGCACTGAAGCTTTCTTT.

The V and J genes are TRBV7-9 and TRBJ1-4, with D perhaps matching TRBD1 (5 bases). The V gene's germline CDR1 is SEHNR and CDR2 FQNEAQ (reference sequence). This CDR3 has 16 amino acids. The germline V and J ends were trimmed by 7 bases and 7 bases, with 22 bases remaining between them. CDR3 sequence (DNA): TGTGCCAGCACCACGGGGGGAGGACGTCTCAGTGAAAAACTGTTTTTT. Amino acids: CASTTGGGRLSEKLFF.